Presented here are 7 T cell receptor beta chains from one specimen sequenced in a study of neoadjuvant anti-PD-1 for oral cavity cancer. Assay: immunoSEQ multiplex PCR; the TCRdb copy retains only in-frame clones and omits some. The table lists around 15,000 clones, less than 80% of them singletons. The source was PBMCs, collected before nivolumab (anti-PD-1) treatment. These receptors were taken from a person aged 35-79 years with oral cavity squamous cell carcinoma.

The chain joins TRBV5-4 to TRBJ1-6; a weak D match, TRBD1 (6 bases). This CDR3 region has 16 residues. Germline V lookup: CDR1 SGHNT, CDR2 YYREEE (reference sequence). V was shortened by 4 bases and J by 10 bases, with 21 bases between the two germline ends. This chain's CDR3 is CASSRTTGGVGSPLHF. In DNA form, the CDR3 reads TGTGCCAGCAGCCGCACCACGGGGGGCGTGGGGTCACCCCTCCACTTT. The full variable domain, its missing parts supplied by reference TRBV5-4 and TRBJ1-6, is ETGVTQSPTHLIKTRGQQVTLRCSSQSGHNTVSWYQQALGQGPQFIFQYYREEENGRGNFPPRFSGLQFPNYSSELNVNALELDDSALYLCASSRTTGGVGSPLHFGNGTRLTVT.

In this sample, this clone turned up a few times. The chain uses TRBV2 and TRBJ1-6, with D possibly TRBD1 on 5 matching bases. Trimming removed 8 bases at V and 6 bases at J, with 14 bases between. Germline V gene sequence: CDR1 SNHLY, CDR2 FYNNEI. The CDR3 is 14 amino acids. The CDR3 sequence: CASLGVTVNSPLHF. The CDR3 DNA sequence: TGTGCCAGCCTAGGGGTGACGGTTAATTCACCCCTCCACTTT.

In the case of this clone: At one boundary the junction diverges from the germline segment, which might be a read error. The chain has TRBV28 and TRBJ2-7; 7 bases are a match to TRBD2. Germline CDR1 reads MDHEN; CDR2 reads SYDVKM. The CDR3 runs to 11 residues. Written as DNA, the CDR3 is TGTGCCAGCAACGAGGGAGGGTGGTTTGATTTC. Translating gives CASNEGGWFDF.

CDR3 in DNA: TGTGCTAGTGGGCCTGGTCCCTACGAGCAGTACTTC. Translated: CASGPGPYEQYF. The V and J genes are TRBV12-5 and TRBJ2-7, with D unclear. Between the trimmed V and J ends, which lost 6 bases and 2 bases, there was a span of 8 bases. The germline gives CDR1 LGHNT, CDR2 FRNRAP. The CDR3 has 12 amino acids.

The chain joins TRBV6-1 to TRBJ2-7, with D perhaps TRBD1 (7 bases). Germline V gene lookup returns CDR1 MNHNS and CDR2 SASEGT. This CDR3 is 14 amino acids long. Trimming stripped 6 bases from V and 1 base from J, with 13 bases between. Here the CDR3 DNA reads TGTGCCAGCAGGCAGACAGGGAGGTCCTACGAGCAGTACTTC. Its protein is CASRQTGRSYEQYF.

This sequence joins TRBV11-2 and TRBJ2-7, with 10 bases identical to TRBD1. Germline CDR1 reads SGHAT; CDR2 reads FQNNGV. V dropped 5 bases and J dropped 4; count of bases not matched to a gene: 5. The CDR3 runs to 14 residues. CDR3 residues: CASSPDRGSYEQYF. DNA of the CDR3: TGTGCCAGCAGCCCGGACAGGGGGTCTTACGAGCAGTACTTC.

Only a few counts were recorded for this clone. The chain has TRBV11-1 and TRBJ2-7; the match to TRBD2 covers 9 bases. Germline lookup yields CDR1 SGHAT and CDR2 FQDESV (reference sequence). Trimming at V came to 6 bases and at J to 1 base, leaving 1 base not matched to a gene. This CDR3 is 13 amino acids long. CDR3 residues: CASSLAGSYEQYF. CDR3 nucleotide sequence: TGTGCCAGCAGTCTAGCGGGATCCTACGAGCAGTACTTC.